What follows are 19 T cell receptor beta chains derived from one specimen sequenced in a study of OX40 agonist ivuxolimab in advanced cancers. Library preparation used the immunoSEQ multiplex PCR assay. TCRdb mirrors the immuneACCESS table, restricted to in-frame sequences. Some clones are absent from its copies; in checked studies, under half trace to an unresolved V gene, and the reason for the others is unknown. This sample is represented by about 59,000 clones; more than 85% of them were singletons. The biggest ten clones account for about 13% of the sample. The source was CD4+ or CD8+ T cells sorted from blood, collected in a trial of the OX40 agonist ivuxolimab. All receptors come from an adult with an advanced solid tumor such as melanoma, head and neck, liver or kidney cancer.

The J gene is TRBJ1-5, the V gene TRBV7-2; D not resolved. CDR3 length: 13 residues. Germline V gives CDR1 SGHTA, CDR2 FQGNSA. V gave up 2 bases and J gave up 5 bases, with 7 bases separating them. CDR3 bases: TGTGCCAGCAGCTTAAGTGGGGATCAGCCCCAGCATTTT. It translates to CASSLSGDQPQHF.

The J gene is TRBJ1-5, the V gene TRBV9, with D uncertain. The CDR3 sequence is 15 residues long. V lost 3 bases and J 0 bases, leaving 10 bases between the germline ends. Germline V gene data show CDR1 as SGDLS and CDR2 as YYNGEE. CDR3 residues: CASSEDRDSNQPQHF. In nucleotides, the CDR3 is TGTGCCAGCAGCGAGGACCGGGATAGCAATCAGCCCCAGCATTTT.

This chain links TRBV2 with TRBJ2-7, with 7 bases that match TRBD2. Germline CDR1 and CDR2: SNHLY and FYNNEI. V was clipped by 5 bases and J by 2 bases; unmatched bases: 9. This CDR3 region has 15 residues. The CDR3 region is CASSRMGGSPYEQYF. DNA for the CDR3: TGTGCCAGCAGTCGAATGGGGGGGTCCCCCTACGAGCAGTACTTC. Based on the CDR3 plus reference TRBV2 and TRBJ2-7, the full variable domain is EPEVTQTPSHQVTQMGQEVILRCVPISNHLYFYWYRQILGQKVEFLVSFYNNEISEKSEIFDDQFSVERPDGSNFTLKIRSTKLEDSAMYFCASSRMGGSPYEQYFGPGTRLTVT.

The J gene is TRBJ2-1, the V gene TRBV7-2; D is tentatively TRBD1 or TRBD2 (5 bases each). The CDR3 is 15 amino acids. V gave up 0 bases and J gave up 4 bases, with 10 bases separating them. In germline, CDR1 is SGHTA, CDR2 FQGNSA. The CDR3 DNA is TGTGCCAGCAGCTTAGCGGGGGAGTATTACAATGAGCAGTTCTTC. Its protein product is CASSLAGEYYNEQFF.

The chain employs TRBV10-1 and TRBJ1-6; possible D gene TRBD1, 5 bases. The CDR3 sequence is 18 residues long. Germline CDR1 and CDR2: WNHNN and SYGVQD (reference sequence). The V end was cut by 8 bases, the J end by 6 bases, with 26 bases between. The CDR3 coding sequence is TGCGCCAGCCCATGGAACCTCCGGGACGGAGGATGTAATTCACCCCTCCACTTT. It codes for CASPWNLRDGGCNSPLHF.

A word on this clone: The DNA is left out, because the CDR3 cannot be placed on it with certainty; the CDR3 is given as TCRdb lists it. The chain combines TRBV6-6 with TRBJ2-1; the table's D gene call, TRBD1, was not cross checked with the DNA. The CDR3 comprises 12 residues, both ends counted. The V gene's germline CDR1 is MNHNY and CDR2 SVGAGI (reference sequence). CDR3 loop: CASSSSTGNLFF.

J is TRBJ2-7 and V is TRBV4-1, with a possible D match to TRBD2 (6 bases). From germline, CDR1 is MGHRA and CDR2 YSYEKL. This CDR3 has 18 amino acids. V was trimmed by 0 bases and J by 2 bases, leaving 20 bases between them. The CDR3 sequence: CASSQEPPGLALTYEQYF. The DNA for the CDR3 is TGCGCCAGCAGCCAAGAGCCCCCTGGTCTAGCGCTCACCTACGAGCAGTACTTC.

V and J are TRBV27 and TRBJ2-1; 7 bases agree with TRBD1. CDR1 is MNHEY, CDR2 SMNVEV, per germline (reference sequence). This CDR3 region has 15 residues. V shed 5 bases, J shed 0 bases, and the junction held 4 bases outside the gene matches. The CDR3 loop is CASSKGQHSYNEQFF. The CDR3 DNA reads TGTGCCAGCAGTAAGGGACAGCACTCCTACAATGAGCAGTTCTTC.

The chain carries TRBV13 and TRBJ2-7, with D hard to call. The CDR3 consists of 15 residues. Trimming cost V 2 bases and J 1 base, with 12 bases left between them. The germline CDR1 and CDR2 sequences are PRHDT and FYEKMQ (reference sequence). The CDR3 nucleotides read TGTGCCAGCAGCTTACGCGCTACCGGATCCTACGAGCAGTACTTC. Protein: CASSLRATGSYEQYF.

The chain recombines TRBV7-9 with TRBJ2-1; 12 nucleotides agree with TRBD2. This CDR3 comprises 14 residues. V was clipped by 4 bases and J by 5 bases; unmatched bases: 0. Germline V gene data show CDR1 as SEHNR and CDR2 as FQNEAQ (reference sequence). CDR3 nucleotides: TGTGCCAGCAGCTCTAGCGGGAGGGACAATGAGCAGTTCTTC. It encodes CASSSSGRDNEQFF.

This chain connects TRBV6-1 to TRBJ2-7; D is perhaps TRBD1 (6 bases). CDR1 and CDR2 from the germline V gene are MNHNS and SASEGT. CDR3 length: 14 residues. V lost 5 bases and J lost 5, with 16 bases in between. The CDR3 protein is CASSRTGWVDEQYF. The CDR3 DNA follows: TGTGCCAGCAGTAGAACAGGGTGGGTCGACGAGCAGTACTTC.

The rearrangement links TRBV5-1 to TRBJ2-7; D unclear. Germline values: CDR1 SGHRS, CDR2 YFSETQ. Trimming shortened V by 1 base and J by 1 base, and 6 bases separated the two germline ends. CDR3 length: 13 residues. The CDR3 sequence is CASSLLGSYEQYF. DNA for the CDR3: TGCGCCAGCAGCTTGCTGGGATCCTACGAGCAGTACTTC.

This chain links TRBV5-1 with TRBJ2-3; 10 bases align to TRBD2. This CDR3 comprises 19 residues. J gave up 2 bases and V 3 bases, and 15 bases lay outside the gene matches. CDR1 is SGHRS and CDR2 is YFSETQ in the germline V gene. As DNA, the CDR3 is TGCGCCAGCAGCTCACAGGGCGGACTAGCGGACGAAATCACAGATACGCAGTATTTT. Translating it yields CASSSQGGLADEITDTQYF. Variable domain in full (rest from reference TRBV5-1 and TRBJ2-3): KAGVTQTPRYLIKTRGQQVTLSCSPISGHRSVSWYQQTPGQGLQFLFEYFSETQRNKGNFPGRFSGRQFSNSRSEMNVSTLELGDSALYLCASSSQGGLADEITDTQYFGPGTRLTVL.

This clone was recorded only once. The DNA for the CDR3 is TGCGCCAGCAGCCCGAGCCCCGGACAGGGGGTGTACGAGCAGTACTTC. Translating gives CASSPSPGQGVYEQYF. The rearrangement joins TRBV5-1 to TRBJ2-7; TRBD1 aligns across 10 bases. V trimming: 4 bases; J trimming: 4 bases; junction bases outside the gene matches: 11. Germline V lookup: CDR1 SGHRS, CDR2 YFSETQ. The length of the CDR3 is 16 residues.

This chain links TRBV4-3 with TRBJ1-1; no firm D call. V was pared by 1 base and J by 10 bases, with 13 bases between. CDR3 length equals 13 residues. From germline, CDR1 is LGHNA and CDR2 YSLEER. The CDR3 DNA sequence: TGCGCCAGCAGCCAAGGTAGCCTGGGTGTAGCTTTCTTT. Translated: CASSQGSLGVAFF.

The chain uses TRBV11-1 and TRBJ1-1; TRBD1 agrees at 7 bases. V was clipped by 4 bases and J by 0 bases; unmatched bases: 11. CDR3 length equals 17 residues. Looked up from germline, CDR1 is SGHAT and CDR2 is FQDESV (reference sequence). CDR3 loop: CASSSPRQGEMNTEAFF. CDR3 sequence (DNA): TGTGCCAGCAGCTCCCCCCGACAGGGCGAAATGAACACTGAAGCTTTCTTT.

The rearrangement links TRBV14 to TRBJ1-1; 7 bases fit TRBD1. With 1 base clipped from V and 2 bases from J, the junction kept 4 bases outside the gene matches. This CDR3 contains 15 residues. The germline V gene has CDR1 SGHDN and CDR2 FVKESK. CDR3 sequence (DNA): TGTGCCAGCAGCCAAGGAGGGGGCAGTAACACTGAAGCTTTCTTT. Amino acids: CASSQGGGSNTEAFF.

CDR3 DNA: TGTGCCAGCAGCCCGGGGGGCCCCCCGCCAGGCGAGCAGTACTTC. As protein: CASSPGGPPPGEQYF. This rearrangement joins TRBV6-5 to TRBJ2-7; D possibly corresponds to TRBD2 (7 bases). V was clipped by 6 bases and J by 6 bases, with 21 bases between them. The CDR3 loop spans 15 amino acids. CDR1 MNHEY and CDR2 SVGAGI come from the germline V gene.

The chain couples TRBV27 to TRBJ2-3; 7 bases are shared with TRBD2. CDR3 length equals 17 residues. CDR1 MNHEY and CDR2 SMNVEV come from the germline V gene (reference sequence). J lost 4 bases, V lost 5 bases, and 15 bases had no gene match. CDR3 sequence reads: CASSPLGGRADADTQYF. In DNA form, the CDR3 reads TGTGCCAGCAGTCCACTTGGGGGGAGGGCCGATGCAGATACGCAGTATTTT.